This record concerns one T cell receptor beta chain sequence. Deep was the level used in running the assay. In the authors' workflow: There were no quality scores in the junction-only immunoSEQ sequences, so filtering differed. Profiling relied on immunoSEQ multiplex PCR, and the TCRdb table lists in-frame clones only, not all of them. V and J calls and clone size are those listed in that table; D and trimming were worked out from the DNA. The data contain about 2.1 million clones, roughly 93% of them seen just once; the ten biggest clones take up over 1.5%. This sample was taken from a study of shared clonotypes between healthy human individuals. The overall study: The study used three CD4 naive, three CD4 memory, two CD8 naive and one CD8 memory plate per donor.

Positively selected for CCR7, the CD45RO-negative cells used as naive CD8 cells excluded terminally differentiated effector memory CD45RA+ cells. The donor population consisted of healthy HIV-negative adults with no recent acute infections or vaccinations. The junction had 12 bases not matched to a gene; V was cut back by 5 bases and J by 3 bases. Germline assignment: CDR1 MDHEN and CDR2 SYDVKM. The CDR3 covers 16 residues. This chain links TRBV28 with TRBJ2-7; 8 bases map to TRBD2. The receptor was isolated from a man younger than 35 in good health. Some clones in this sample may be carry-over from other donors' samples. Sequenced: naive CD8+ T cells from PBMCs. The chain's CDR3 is CASSPSLLAELYEQYF. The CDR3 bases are TGTGCCAGCAGTCCCTCCCTACTAGCGGAGCTCTACGAGCAGTACTTC.